One sample yielded the 21 T cell receptor beta chains listed below, sequenced in a study of shared clonotypes between healthy human individuals. Here immunoSEQ multiplex PCR was the method, and the copy in TCRdb shows in-frame clones only, minus some. The data contain more than 400,000 clones, 90% to 97% of them singletons. The specimen sequenced was naive CD4+ T cells sorted from blood. Subset: CD45RA+ positively selected. The source is a woman aged 30 to 39 in good health.

J is TRBJ1-2 and V is TRBV6-1, with D unclear. CDR1 is MNHNS, CDR2 SASEGT, per germline. This CDR3 comprises 16 residues. Between the trimmed V and J ends, which lost 1 base and 0 bases, there was a span of 12 bases. CDR3 protein: CASSEGLGRANYGYTF. In DNA, the CDR3 is TGTGCCAGCAGTGAAGGTCTCGGGAGAGCTAACTATGGCTACACCTTC.

In this sample, this clone turned up once. The rearrangement uses TRBV28 and TRBJ2-7; tentative D call: TRBD1 (5 bases). Between the trimmed V and J ends, which lost 3 bases and 9 bases, there was a span of 12 bases. This CDR3 region has 12 residues. Germline V gene lookup returns CDR1 MDHEN and CDR2 SYDVKM. This chain's CDR3 is CASSLIYDRQYF. CDR3 DNA: TGTGCCAGCAGTTTGATTTACGACAGGCAGTACTTC.

The CDR3 sequence: CASSLGGSRETQYF. CDR3 coding DNA: TGCGCCAGCAGCTTAGGCGGGAGCAGGGAGACCCAGTACTTC. This chain links TRBV5-1 with TRBJ2-5, with 7 bases matching TRBD2. V lost 2 bases to trimming and J lost 5 bases; unmatched junction nucleotides: 6. This CDR3 is built from 14 residues. From germline, CDR1 is SGHRS and CDR2 YFSETQ.

The chain recombines TRBV25-1 with TRBJ2-5, with D perhaps being TRBD1 or TRBD2 (5 bases each). This CDR3 contains 17 residues. V was pared by 5 bases and J by 2 bases, with 21 bases between. In germline, CDR1 is MGHDK, CDR2 SYGVNS. CDR3 in amino acids: CASSFMGAWGYQETQYF. The CDR3 DNA reads TGTGCCAGCAGTTTTATGGGAGCTTGGGGGTATCAAGAGACCCAGTACTTC.

The CDR3 is CAWSLGQGGNTIYF. The DNA of the CDR3 is TGTGCCTGGAGCTTGGGACAGGGGGGCAACACCATATATTTT. This chain joins TRBV30 and TRBJ1-3; 11 bases map to TRBD1. The CDR3 loop spans 14 amino acids. Germline trimming cut 3 bases from V and 7 bases from J; bases unmatched to any gene: 5. Per the germline V gene, CDR1 is GTSNPN and CDR2 is SVGIG (reference sequence).

The chain recombines TRBV27 with TRBJ1-4; the match to TRBD1 covers 9 bases. The germline gives CDR1 MNHEY, CDR2 SMNVEV (reference sequence). The CDR3 extends over 15 amino acids. The junction had 9 bases not matched to a gene; V was cut back by 5 bases and J by 8 bases. The CDR3 protein is CASSPGQGLGEKLFF. CDR3 nucleotides: TGTGCCAGCAGTCCAGGACAGGGGCTAGGAGAAAAACTGTTTTTT.

The genes are TRBV25-1 and TRBJ2-3, with 13 bases lining up with TRBD2. This CDR3 comprises 17 residues. Germline CDR1 and CDR2: MGHDK and SYGVNS. With V trimmed by 4 bases and J by 5 bases, 9 bases remained unmatched. As DNA, the CDR3 is TGTGCCAGCAGTGCCATGACTAGCGGGAGGAAGGGAGATACGCAGTATTTT. This translates into CASSAMTSGRKGDTQYF.

V gene TRBV6-5 combines with J gene TRBJ2-7; D is uncertain. The germline gives CDR1 MNHEY, CDR2 SVGAGI. The CDR3 is 13 amino acids. V was cut by 6 bases and J by 2 bases, with 11 bases left in between. CDR3 loop: CASSSLVTYEQYF. The CDR3 DNA is TGTGCCAGCAGCTCTTTAGTCACCTACGAGCAGTACTTC.

The chain links TRBV28 to TRBJ1-5; D is unresolved. This CDR3 is 15 amino acids long. CDR1 is MDHEN and CDR2 is SYDVKM in the germline V gene. The V and J ends lost 4 bases and 2 bases respectively, with 12 bases between them. The CDR3 loop reads CASSSWAEGNQPQHF. The CDR3 nucleotides are TGTGCCAGCAGTTCCTGGGCGGAGGGCAATCAGCCCCAGCATTTT.

This sequence joins TRBV18 and TRBJ1-4; D gene unclear. Germline V CDR1 and CDR2: KGHSH, LQKENI. The V gene lost 2 bases and the J gene lost 8 bases, with 9 bases spanning the gap. This CDR3 spans 13 amino acids. The CDR3 protein is CASSPGLREKLFF. The CDR3, as DNA: TGTGCCAGCTCACCAGGGTTACGCGAAAAACTGTTTTTT. Filled out from reference TRBV18 and TRBJ1-4, the complete variable domain reads NAGVMQNPRHLVRRRGQEARLRCSPMKGHSHVYWYRQLPEEGLKFMVYLQKENIIDESGMPKERFSAEFPKEGPSILRIQQVVRGDSAAYFCASSPGLREKLFFGSGTQLSVL.

In this sample, this clone turned up a few times. The V call is TRBV2, the J call TRBJ1-2, with 7 bases matching TRBD1. V shed 4 bases and J 3 bases; nucleotides not matched to a gene: 2. Germline V gene lookup returns CDR1 SNHLY and CDR2 FYNNEI. This CDR3 has 13 amino acids. The CDR3 nucleotides read TGTGCCAGCAGTGTGACAGGGTACTATGGCTACACCTTC. It encodes CASSVTGYYGYTF.

V gene TRBV19 combines with J gene TRBJ2-7; 13 bases map to TRBD2. Per germline, CDR1 LNHDA and CDR2 SQIVND (reference sequence). The CDR3 consists of 17 residues. The junction had 14 bases not matched to a gene; V was cut back by 5 bases and J by 7 bases. The CDR3 DNA sequence: TGTGCCAGTAGTGACTTCCCGGGACTAGCGGGATCAGATGAGCAGTACTTC. This sequence encodes CASSDFPGLAGSDEQYF.

The V gene is TRBV27, the J gene TRBJ2-7; possible D gene TRBD2, 5 bases. V lost 3 bases to trimming and J lost 0 bases, with 12 bases between them. The CDR3 length is 15 residues. Germline values: CDR1 MNHEY, CDR2 SMNVEV (reference sequence). The CDR3 region has the DNA TGTGCCAGCAGTTTTTTTGGTGGGAGCTCCTACGAGCAGTACTTC. Protein: CASSFFGGSSYEQYF.

The J gene is TRBJ2-2, the V gene TRBV5-1, with D tentatively TRBD1 or TRBD2 (5 bases each). This CDR3 has 15 amino acids. The germline V gene encodes CDR1 SGHRS and CDR2 YFSETQ. V shed 4 bases and J shed 6 bases, with 16 bases lying between them. DNA for the CDR3: TGCGCCAGCAGCATAACCGGGACGAGCCCCGGGGAGCTGTTTTTT. Translated, it gives CASSITGTSPGELFF.

The rearrangement links TRBV19 to TRBJ1-5; D remains unclear. The germline CDR1 and CDR2 sequences are LNHDA and SQIVND (reference sequence). The CDR3 spans 15 residues. V shed 1 base and J shed 7 bases, with 14 bases lying between them. CDR3 residues: CASSIARTLRQPQHF. Here the CDR3 DNA reads TGTGCCAGTAGTATAGCTCGAACCCTCAGGCAGCCCCAGCATTTT.

The genes are TRBV21-1 and TRBJ2-1. TRBV21-1 is noted as a pseudogene. The length of the CDR3 is 20 residues. CDR3 sequence: CASSKAHCGSRDPINNEQFF. CDR3 in DNA: TGTGCCAGCAGCAAAGCTCATTGTGGCTCGAGGGACCCAATCAACAATGAGCAGTTCTTC.

The chain uses TRBV19 and TRBJ2-1, with D maybe TRBD2 (5 bases). This CDR3 region has 14 residues. V was clipped by 5 bases and J by 0 bases, with 8 bases between them. The germline CDR1 and CDR2 sequences are LNHDA and SQIVND (reference sequence). CDR3 residues: CASSPGTSYNEQFF. For the CDR3, the DNA is TGTGCCAGTAGTCCGGGAACCTCCTACAATGAGCAGTTCTTC.

The J gene is TRBJ2-7, the V gene TRBV11-1; possibly TRBD2 for D (6 bases). V was trimmed by 7 bases and J by 1 base, leaving 14 bases between them. Germline V CDR1 and CDR2: SGHAT, FQDESV (reference sequence). This CDR3 spans 14 amino acids. The CDR3 protein is CASTPSSGSYEQYF. CDR3 coding DNA: TGTGCCAGCACGCCAAGTAGCGGATCCTACGAGCAGTACTTC.

J is TRBJ1-4 and V is TRBV5-1; D is perhaps TRBD1 (5 bases). The CDR3 has 18 residues. V was trimmed by 4 bases and J by 2 bases, leaving 21 bases between them. Germline assignment: CDR1 SGHRS and CDR2 YFSETQ. CDR3 coding DNA: TGCGCCAGCAGCGCCGGCCCCTCCTCAGGGAGGACTAATGAAAAACTGTTTTTT. Its translation: CASSAGPSSGRTNEKLFF.

Points on this clone: Other DNA sequences within the sample encode an identical CDR3. The V and J genes are TRBV15 and TRBJ2-7; unclear D gene. V shed 0 bases and J shed 4 bases, with 10 bases lying between them. The CDR3 runs 14 residues. CDR1 and CDR2 (germline): LNHNV, YYDKDF (reference sequence). The CDR3 DNA sequence: TGTGCCACCAGCAGAGATTTGGTGTCGTACGAGCAGTACTTC. Amino acids: CATSRDLVSYEQYF.

CDR3 region: CASSDSAANYGYTF. In DNA form, the CDR3 reads TGTGCCAGCAGTGACTCGGCAGCAAACTATGGCTACACCTTC. The chain recombines TRBV6-4 with TRBJ1-2; D unclear. V dropped 0 bases and J dropped 2 bases, with 7 bases sitting between them. The CDR3 has 14 amino acids. The germline V gene encodes CDR1 MRHNA and CDR2 SNTAGT.